The clone carrying this TCR beta chain was seen only once. The data were taken from a study of cytomegalovirus exposure and HLA in healthy donors. Vbeta (60) and Jbeta (13) primers were used in the PCR. The protocol was immunoSEQ multiplex PCR, while the TCRdb copy is restricted to in-frame clones and leaves out a portion. The table includes some 140,000 clones, less than 85% detected once. Per germline, CDR1 ENHRY and CDR2 SYGVKD. J lost 5 bases, V lost 6 bases, and 8 bases had no gene match. CDR3 length equals 16 residues. The receptor comes from a man between 18 and 35 years old in good health and CMV-seropositive. Material for sequencing was PBMCs. V usage is TRBV10-3 and J usage is TRBJ2-2, with 11 bases matching TRBD1. The CDR3 DNA sequence: TGTGCCATCAGCGGACAGGGGGCTTTAGGGACCGGGGAGCTGTTTTTT. This sequence encodes CAISGQGALGTGELFF.